Listed here is a single T cell receptor beta chain. The junction shows a germline mismatch at one end, possibly a read error. Primers: 60 Vbeta forward and 13 Jbeta reverse. Some clones are missing from TCRdb's copy, which holds only in-frame ones; the method was immunoSEQ multiplex PCR. The sample records 150,000 to 190,000 clones, about three quarters being singletons. These data come from a study of cytomegalovirus exposure and HLA in healthy donors. Germline V gives CDR1 SGHNT, CDR2 YYREEE (reference sequence). The CDR3 consists of 17 residues. This clonotype was sampled from a man between 18 and 29 years old in good health and CMV-seronegative. The rearrangement joins TRBV5-4 to TRBJ1-3; D is perhaps TRBD1 (6 bases). Material for sequencing was PBMCs. The CDR3 DNA is TGCGCCAGCAGCCAAGATTTCGGGCAGGGGACTGGAAACACCATATATTTT. Its translation is CASSQDFGQGTGNTIYF. The full variable domain, rest sourced from reference TRBV5-4 and TRBJ1-3, is ETGVTQSPTHLIKTRGQQVTLRCSSQSGHNTVSWYQQALGQGPQFIFQYYREEENGRGNFPPRFSGLQFPNYSSELNVNALELDDSALYLCASSQDFGQGTGNTIYFGEGSWLTVV.